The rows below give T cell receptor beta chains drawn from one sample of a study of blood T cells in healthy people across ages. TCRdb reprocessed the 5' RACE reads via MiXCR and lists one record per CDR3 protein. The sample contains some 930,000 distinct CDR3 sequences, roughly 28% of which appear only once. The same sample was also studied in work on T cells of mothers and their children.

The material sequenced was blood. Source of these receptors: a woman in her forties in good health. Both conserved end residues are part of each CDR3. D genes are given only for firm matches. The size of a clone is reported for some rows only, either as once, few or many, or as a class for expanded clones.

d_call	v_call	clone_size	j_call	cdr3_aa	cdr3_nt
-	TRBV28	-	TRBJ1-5	CASSRTGRGDNQPQHF	TGTGCCAGCAGTCGGACCGGCAGGGGCGACAATCAGCCCCAGCATTTT
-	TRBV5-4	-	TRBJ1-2	CASSSPYRDYGYTF	TGTGCCAGCAGCTCACCCTATCGAGACTATGGCTACACCTTC
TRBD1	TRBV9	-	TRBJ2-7	CASSQGTGVSGAYEQYF	TGTGCCAGCTCCCAAGGGACAGGGGTTTCAGGGGCCTACGAGCAGTACTTC
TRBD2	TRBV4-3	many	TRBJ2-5	CASSQWLAGVVGETQYF	TGCGCCAGCAGCCAATGGTTGGCGGGGGTAGTGGGTGAGACCCAGTACTTC
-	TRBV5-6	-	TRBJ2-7	CASSLGRQYEQYF	TGTGCCAGCAGCTTGGGACGGCAGTACGAGCAGTACTTC
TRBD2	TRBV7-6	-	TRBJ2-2	CASSFLAGGPDGELFF	TGTGCCAGCAGCTTCCTAGCGGGGGGGCCAGACGGGGAGCTGTTTTTT
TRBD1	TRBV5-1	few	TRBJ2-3	CASSLDLNQGVWRPTDTQYF	TGCGCCAGCAGCTTGGACCTGAATCAGGGGGTATGGCGCCCCACAGATACGCAGTATTTT
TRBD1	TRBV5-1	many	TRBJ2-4	CASSRGQRELAKNIQYF	TGCGCCAGCAGCCGGGGACAGAGGGAGCTAGCCAAAAACATTCAGTACTTC
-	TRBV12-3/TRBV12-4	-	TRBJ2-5	CASSSNPVSGRQETQYF	TGTGCCAGCAGTTCTAACCCAGTGAGCGGGCGTCAAGAGACCCAGTACTTC
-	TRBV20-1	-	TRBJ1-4	CSARPDNEKLFF	TGCAGTGCTAGACCCGACAATGAAAAACTGTTTTTT
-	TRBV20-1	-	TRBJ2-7	CSARDAGELTYEQYF	TGCAGTGCTAGAGATGCCGGGGAATTGACCTACGAGCAGTACTTC
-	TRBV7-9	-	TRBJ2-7	CASSLVGGPNEQYF	TGTGCCAGCAGCTTGGTGGGGGGGCCCAACGAGCAGTACTTC
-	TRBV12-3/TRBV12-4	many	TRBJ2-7	CASSLRRSSYEQYF	TGTGCCAGCAGTTTAAGGAGAAGCTCCTACGAGCAGTACTTC
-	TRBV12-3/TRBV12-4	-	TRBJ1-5	CASSTRTSQPQHF	TGTGCCAGCAGTACCAGGACCTCTCAGCCCCAGCATTTT
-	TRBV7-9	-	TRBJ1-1	CASSHLRRGNMNTEAFF	TGTGCCAGCAGCCACCTTAGGAGGGGCAACATGAACACTGAAGCTTTCTTT
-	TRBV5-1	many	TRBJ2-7	CASSLVEGAGEQYF	TGCGCCAGCAGTTTGGTGGAGGGGGCTGGCGAGCAGTACTTC
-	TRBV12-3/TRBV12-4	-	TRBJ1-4	CASSSAGAPNEKLFF	TGTGCCAGCAGTTCCGCGGGGGCACCTAATGAAAAACTGTTTTTT
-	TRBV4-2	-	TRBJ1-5	CASSQDREVQPQHF	TGTGCCAGCAGCCAAGACAGGGAAGTTCAGCCCCAGCATTTT
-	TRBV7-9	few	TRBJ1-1	CASSLVTVSEAFF	TGTGCCAGCAGCTTAGTGACAGTTTCTGAAGCTTTCTTT
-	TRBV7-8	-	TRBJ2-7	CASSWDTEYEQYF	TGTGCCAGCAGCTGGGACACCGAATACGAGCAGTACTTC
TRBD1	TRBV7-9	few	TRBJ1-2	CASSSGTGGADLYGYTF	TGTGCCAGCAGCTCCGGGACAGGGGGCGCCGACCTCTATGGCTACACCTTC
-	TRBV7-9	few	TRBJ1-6	CASSFDGLTGSLHF	TGTGCCAGCAGCTTCGACGGCCTTACGGGCTCCCTCCACTTT
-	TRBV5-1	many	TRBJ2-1	CASSLAGWVPGENEQFF	TGCGCCAGCAGCTTGGCCGGGTGGGTGCCCGGGGAAAATGAGCAGTTCTTC
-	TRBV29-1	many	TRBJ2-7	CSVEAGYEQYF	TGCAGCGTTGAAGCTGGCTACGAGCAGTACTTC
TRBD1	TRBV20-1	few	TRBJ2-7	CSAPGTGLYEQYF	TGCAGTGCTCCCGGGACAGGGCTCTACGAGCAGTACTTC
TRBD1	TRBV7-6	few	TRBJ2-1	CASSRQGRLNEQFF	TGTGCCAGCAGCCGACAGGGGCGTCTCAATGAGCAGTTCTTC
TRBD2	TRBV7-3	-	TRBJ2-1	CASRLLRGVSYNEQFF	TGTGCCAGCAGGTTGTTGCGGGGGGTCTCCTACAATGAGCAGTTCTTC
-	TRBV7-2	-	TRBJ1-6	CASSLGTNNSPLHF	TGTGCCAGCAGCTTGGGGACAAATAATTCACCCCTCCACTTT
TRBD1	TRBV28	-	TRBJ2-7	CVSSPRTGTYEQYF	TGTGTCAGCAGTCCTAGGACAGGGACCTACGAGCAGTACTTC
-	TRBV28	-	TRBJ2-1	CASSTVFIPDTGYNEQFF	TGTGCCAGCAGCACCGTTTTCATACCAGACACCGGCTACAATGAGCAGTTCTTC
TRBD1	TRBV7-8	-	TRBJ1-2	CASRLPGQTDGYTF	TGTGCCAGCAGATTACCGGGACAGACGGATGGCTACACCTTC
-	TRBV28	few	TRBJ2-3	CASTKDNQDTQYF	TGTGCCAGCACAAAGGACAACCAAGATACGCAGTATTTT
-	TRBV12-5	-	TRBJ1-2	CAKHWRGYGYTF	TGTGCTAAGCATTGGCGCGGCTATGGCTACACCTTC
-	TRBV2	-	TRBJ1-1	CARTFTRGLETEAFF	TGTGCCCGCACCTTTACGAGGGGTTTGGAAACTGAAGCTTTCTTT
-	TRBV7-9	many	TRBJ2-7	CASSSWTANYEQYF	TGTGCCAGCAGCTCCTGGACGGCTAACTACGAGCAGTACTTC
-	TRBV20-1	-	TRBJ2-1	CSARESVSSYNEQFF	TGCAGTGCTAGAGAGTCCGTCAGCTCCTACAATGAGCAGTTCTTC
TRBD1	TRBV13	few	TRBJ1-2	CASRQTGGDYGYTF	TGTGCCAGCAGACAGACAGGGGGCGACTATGGCTACACCTTC
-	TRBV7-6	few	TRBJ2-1	CASSSGLGADEQFF	TGTGCCAGCAGCAGCGGATTGGGGGCTGATGAGCAGTTCTTC
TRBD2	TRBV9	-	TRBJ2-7	CASSVVPGGTYEQYF	TGTGCCAGCAGCGTAGTTCCGGGGGGGACGTACGAGCAGTACTTC